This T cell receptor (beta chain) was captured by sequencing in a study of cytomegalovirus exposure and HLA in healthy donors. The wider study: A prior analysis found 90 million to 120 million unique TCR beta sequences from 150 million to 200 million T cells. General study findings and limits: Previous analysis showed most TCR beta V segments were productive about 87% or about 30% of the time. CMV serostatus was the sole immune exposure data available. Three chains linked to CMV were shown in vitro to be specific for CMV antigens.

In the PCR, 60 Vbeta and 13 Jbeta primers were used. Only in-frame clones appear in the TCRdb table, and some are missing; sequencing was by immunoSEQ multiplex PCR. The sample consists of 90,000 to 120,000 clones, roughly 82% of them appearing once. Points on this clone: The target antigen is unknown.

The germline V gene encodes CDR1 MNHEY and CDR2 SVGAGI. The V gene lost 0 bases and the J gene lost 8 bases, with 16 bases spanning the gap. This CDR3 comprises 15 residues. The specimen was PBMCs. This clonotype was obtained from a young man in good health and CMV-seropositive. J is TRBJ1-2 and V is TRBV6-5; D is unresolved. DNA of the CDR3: TGTGCCAGCAGTTACTCGAACAACATGGCGGAAGGCTACACCTTC. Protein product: CASSYSNNMAEGYTF.